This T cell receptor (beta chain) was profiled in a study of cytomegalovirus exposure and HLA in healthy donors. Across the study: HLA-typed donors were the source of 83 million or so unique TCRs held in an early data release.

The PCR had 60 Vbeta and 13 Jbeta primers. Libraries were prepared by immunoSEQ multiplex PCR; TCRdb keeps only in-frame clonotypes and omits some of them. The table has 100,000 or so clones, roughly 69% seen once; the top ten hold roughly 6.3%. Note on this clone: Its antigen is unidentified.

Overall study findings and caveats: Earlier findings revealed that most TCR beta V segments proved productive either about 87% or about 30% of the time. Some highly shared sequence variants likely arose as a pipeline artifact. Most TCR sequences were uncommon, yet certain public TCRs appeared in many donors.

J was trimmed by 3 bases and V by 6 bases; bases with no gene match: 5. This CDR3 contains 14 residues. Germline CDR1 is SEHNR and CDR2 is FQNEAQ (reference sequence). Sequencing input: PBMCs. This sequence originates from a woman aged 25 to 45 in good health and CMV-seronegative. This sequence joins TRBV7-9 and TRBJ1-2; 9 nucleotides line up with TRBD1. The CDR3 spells CASRGDREHYGYTF. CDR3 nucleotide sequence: TGTGCCAGCAGGGGGGACAGGGAGCACTATGGCTACACCTTC.